The rows below give T cell receptor beta chains drawn from one sample of a study of early T cells in non-severe SARS-CoV-2 infection. A single record per CDR3 protein comes from TCRdb applying MiXCR to the 5' RACE reads. The sample includes approximately 50,000 distinct CDR3 sequences, approximately 8.5% of them seen just once. Source material: whole blood. These receptor sequences come from an adult who was a healthcare worker with PCR-confirmed SARS-CoV-2 infection or an uninfected control (not recorded which). Both conserved end residues are part of each CDR3. Each record gives: clone size, J gene, V gene, D gene, CDR3 DNA, CDR3 protein. D genes are given only for firm matches. The size entry is marked missing in some rows and otherwise reads once, few, many or a size class.

.,TRBJ2-7,TRBV7-2,TRBD2,TGTGCCAGCAGCTTAGACGCGGGGGCCTACGAGCAGTACTTC,CASSLDAGAYEQYF
.,TRBJ1-2,TRBV7-2,.,TGTGCCAGCAGCTTAGTTGACAGAGGAAACTATGGCTACACCTTC,CASSLVDRGNYGYTF
.,TRBJ2-7,TRBV10-3,TRBD2,TGTGCCATCAGCGAGCCGGGACTAGCGGGAAAAAGGTCGCCCTACGAGCAGTACTTC,CAISEPGLAGKRSPYEQYF
many,TRBJ2-6,TRBV6-2/TRBV6-3,.,TGTGCCAGCAGACCGCGGGGTAGCTCTGGGGCCAACGTCCTGACTTTC,CASRPRGSSGANVLTF
many,TRBJ2-5,TRBV28,TRBD1,TGTGCCAGCAGCTCAGAAGGGGGCATGGAGACCCAGTACTTC,CASSSEGGMETQYF
many,TRBJ1-4,TRBV7-2,TRBD1,TGTGCCAGCAGCTTGGATGGGACAGGGGTAGGAAAACTGTTTTTT,CASSLDGTGVGKLFF
.,TRBJ2-1,TRBV5-4,.,TGTGCCAGCAGCTTCGCCCTCCAAAACGATGAGCAGTTCTTC,CASSFALQNDEQFF
once,TRBJ2-7,TRBV4-1,.,TGCGCCAGCAGCCAAGATTTGGAATATGGGGGGAACTACGAGCAGTACTTC,CASSQDLEYGGNYEQYF
many,TRBJ1-2,TRBV6-5,.,TGTGCCAGCAGTTACTCGATGTCAGGGGCCTATGGCTACACCTTC,CASSYSMSGAYGYTF
many,TRBJ2-1,TRBV4-3,.,TGCGCCAGCAGCCAAGCCGGAGCGGTCTCCTACAATGAGCAGTTCTTC,CASSQAGAVSYNEQFF
many,TRBJ1-2,TRBV3-1,TRBD1,TGTGCCAGCAGCCAGCAGGGGGCTAACTATGGCTACACCTTC,CASSQQGANYGYTF
.,TRBJ1-1,TRBV12-3/TRBV12-4,TRBD1,TGTGCCAGCAGTGCGGGACAGGGATACACTGAAGCTTTCTTT,CASSAGQGYTEAFF
few,TRBJ2-5,TRBV5-1,.,TGCGCCAGCAGCATCCCGACGGCAGAGACCCAGTACTTC,CASSIPTAETQYF
many,TRBJ2-6,TRBV20-1,TRBD1,TGCAGTGCTAGCCGGGACAGCTCTGGGGCCAACGTCCTGACTTTC,CSASRDSSGANVLTF
many,TRBJ2-3,TRBV27,.,TGTGCCAGCAGTTTGGAGCCAGGGAGAACTAGCACAGATACGCAGTATTTT,CASSLEPGRTSTDTQYF
many,TRBJ1-5,TRBV20-1,TRBD1,TGCAGTGCTAGAGCCCCAGGGGGCCTTCAGCCCCAGCATTTT,CSARAPGGLQPQHF
few,TRBJ1-1,TRBV28,.,TGTGCCAGCAGTTCCCAGGGCCGAGGTGAAGCTTTCTTT,CASSSQGRGEAFF
few,TRBJ1-1,TRBV5-5,.,TGTGCCAGCAGCTTGGGAGACAGGGAAGCTTTCTTT,CASSLGDREAFF
.,TRBJ2-1,TRBV29-1,TRBD2,TGCAGCGCCCAGCGGGTCGGGGCTAGCGGGAGGATTATAAGCTCCTACAATGAGCAGTTCTTC,CSAQRVGASGRIISSYNEQFF
many,TRBJ2-1,TRBV3-1,TRBD1,TGTGCCAGCAGCCAAGTTTTCAGACAGGGAATCAATGAGCAGTTCTTC,CASSQVFRQGINEQFF
many,TRBJ1-6,TRBV4-3,TRBD1,TGCGCCAGCAGCCAAGGGAACAGGGGAAATTCACCCCTCCACTTT,CASSQGNRGNSPLHF
many,TRBJ1-5,TRBV6-6,.,TGTGCCAGCAGTCACCTCGACAGACGCAATCAGCCCCAGCATTTT,CASSHLDRRNQPQHF
.,TRBJ1-3,TRBV28,TRBD1,TGTGCCAGCAGTCTTGGGTTTACAGGGGGAGAAAACTCTGGAAACACCATATATTTT,CASSLGFTGGENSGNTIYF
many,TRBJ1-1,TRBV12-3/TRBV12-4,.,TGTGCCAGCAGTTTAATTGGGGTTGCCCCTGAAGCTTTCTTT,CASSLIGVAPEAFF
few,TRBJ1-4,TRBV20-1,.,TGCAGTGCTAGGCAGACGTCAACTAATGAAAAACTGTTTTTT,CSARQTSTNEKLFF
.,TRBJ2-1,TRBV28,TRBD2,TGTGCCACCGCGGGACTAGCGGGAGTCAATGAGCAGTTCTTC,CATAGLAGVNEQFF
many,TRBJ1-4,TRBV6-5,.,TGTGCCAGCAGTAATCGGGGCTTAGGCTCAGCCATGACTAATGAAAAACTGTTTTTT,CASSNRGLGSAMTNEKLFF
.,TRBJ2-1,TRBV19,.,TGTGCCAGTAGTATAAGTCCCGGGAACAATGAGCAGTTCTTC,CASSISPGNNEQFF
few,TRBJ1-6,TRBV9,.,TGTGCCAGCAGCGTAGCTCGCGGAAATTCACCCCTCCACTTT,CASSVARGNSPLHF
many,TRBJ2-7,TRBV12-3/TRBV12-4,.,TGTGCCAGCAGTCCGCTCCCGGGGCGATCCCGGACCCACGAGCAGTACTTC,CASSPLPGRSRTHEQYF
few,TRBJ2-3,TRBV7-9,TRBD2,TGTGCCAGCAGCCTAAAAAAAGGACTAGTGGCTAGCACAGATACGCAGTATTTT,CASSLKKGLVASTDTQYF
many,TRBJ2-4,TRBV12-5,TRBD1,TGTGCTAGTGGTCCACCGGACAGGGAGGCCAAAAACATTCAGTACTTC,CASGPPDREAKNIQYF
many,TRBJ2-5,TRBV5-5,.,TGTGCCAGCAGCCACTCGGGGGTCCAAGAGACCCAGTACTTC,CASSHSGVQETQYF
many,TRBJ2-1,TRBV20-1,TRBD2,TGCAGTGCTAGACCCTGGACTAGCGGGAGAACGTCCGTTTACAATGAGCAGTTCTTC,CSARPWTSGRTSVYNEQFF
few,TRBJ1-1,TRBV29-1,.,TGCAGCGTACGATTGAATCTGAACACTGAAGCTTTCTTT,CSVRLNLNTEAFF
many,TRBJ2-7,TRBV7-6,TRBD2,TGTGCCAGCAGCTTAGCGGGAGGGCTGGTCTCCGAGCAGTACTTC,CASSLAGGLVSEQYF
many,TRBJ2-7,TRBV29-1,.,TGCAGCGTCGGGGGTAGGGCCGGCTCCTACGAGCAGTACTTC,CSVGGRAGSYEQYF
.,TRBJ1-5,TRBV28,TRBD1,TGTGCCAGCAGTCCTCAATCAGGGGGCGCCAGTCAGCCCCAGCATTTT,CASSPQSGGASQPQHF
.,TRBJ2-1,TRBV28,TRBD2,TGTGCCATAGGGGAACAGCGGGGTTTCTTC,CAIGEQRGFF
many,TRBJ1-4,TRBV12-3/TRBV12-4,TRBD1,TGTGCCAGCAGGGGACAGGGGTTGCCTAATGAAAAACTGTTTTTT,CASRGQGLPNEKLFF
.,TRBJ2-1,TRBV29-1,TRBD2,TGCAGCGTTGGACTAACTAGCGGGGCAAGGGGTAATGAGCAGTTCTTC,CSVGLTSGARGNEQFF
.,TRBJ2-2,TRBV7-2,TRBD2,TGTGCCAGCACCAATCTAGCGGGAGGGCCCGGGGAGCTGTTTTTT,CASTNLAGGPGELFF
.,TRBJ1-1,TRBV5-1,.,TGCGCCAGCAGCTTGATGAGTGGGACTGAAGCTTTCTTT,CASSLMSGTEAFF
many,TRBJ2-1,TRBV10-2,TRBD2,TGCGCCAGCAGTGATCTTAGCGGGGCTTTAGATATTTCCTACAATGAGCAGTTCTTC,CASSDLSGALDISYNEQFF
few,TRBJ2-2,TRBV5-1,TRBD1,TGCGCCAGCCAGACAGGGGATACCGGGGAGCTGTTTTTT,CASQTGDTGELFF
once,TRBJ2-7,TRBV20-1,.,TGCAGTGCTAGGGGGCAGGGTGTGCAGTACTTC,CSARGQGVQYF
few,TRBJ2-1,TRBV6-6,TRBD2,TGTGCCAGCAGTTACCTGACTAGCGGTTCAGGGCAGTTCTTC,CASSYLTSGSGQFF
few,TRBJ1-6,TRBV9,.,TGTGCCAGCAGCGTCCGGACATCCGCCGGATCCCTCCACTTT,CASSVRTSAGSLHF
many,TRBJ2-3,TRBV6-5,.,TGTGCCAGCGCGGACCGAAACACAGATACGCAGTATTTT,CASADRNTDTQYF
.,TRBJ1-2,TRBV7-2,.,TGTGCCAGCAGCGGGAGGCAGGGTGGAGATGACTACACCTTC,CASSGRQGGDDYTF
many,TRBJ1-3,TRBV20-1,.,TGCAGTGCTGAGACCCCTGACTCTGGAAACACCATATATTTT,CSAETPDSGNTIYF
.,TRBJ2-3,TRBV7-2,TRBD2,TGTGCCAGCAGCTTAACCGGACTAGCGGGAGGGATAACAGATACGCAGTATTTT,CASSLTGLAGGITDTQYF
many,TRBJ2-7,TRBV10-3,.,TGTGCCATCAGTGATCCACCTGGTGCGCAGTACGAGCAGTACTTC,CAISDPPGAQYEQYF
many,TRBJ2-1,TRBV6-2/TRBV6-3,.,TGTGCCAGCAAGGTCACCCCGGCCTACAATGAGCAGTTCTTC,CASKVTPAYNEQFF